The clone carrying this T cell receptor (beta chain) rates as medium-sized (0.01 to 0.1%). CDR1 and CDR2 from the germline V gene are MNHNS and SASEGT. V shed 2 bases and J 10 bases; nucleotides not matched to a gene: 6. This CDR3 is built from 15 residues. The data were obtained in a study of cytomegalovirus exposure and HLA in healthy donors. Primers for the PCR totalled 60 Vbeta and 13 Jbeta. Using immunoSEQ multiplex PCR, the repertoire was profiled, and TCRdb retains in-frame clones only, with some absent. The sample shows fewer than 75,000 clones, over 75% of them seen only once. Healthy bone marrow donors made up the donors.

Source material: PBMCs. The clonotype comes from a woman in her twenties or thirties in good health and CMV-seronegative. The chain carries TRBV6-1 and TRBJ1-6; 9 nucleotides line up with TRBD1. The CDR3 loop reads CASSERTGEGSPLHF. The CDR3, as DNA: TGTGCCAGCAGTGAACGGACAGGGGAAGGATCACCCCTCCACTTT.